Sequencing of this T cell receptor (beta chain) was carried out in a study of early T cells in non-severe SARS-CoV-2 infection. A single record per CDR3 protein comes from TCRdb applying MiXCR to the 5' RACE reads. The sample lists about 20,000 distinct CDR3 sequences; approximately 5.8% were seen once. The CDR3 is made up of 12 amino acids. V lost 8 bases and J 1 base, leaving 8 bases between the germline ends. Germline V gene lookup returns CDR1 MNHNY and CDR2 SVGAGI (reference sequence). Ten or more counts support this clonotype. V gene TRBV6-6 combines with J gene TRBJ2-5; D may be TRBD2 (6 bases). The receptor's source is an adult who was a healthcare worker with PCR-confirmed SARS-CoV-2 infection or an uninfected control (not recorded which). Sequences were derived from whole blood, sampled at baseline. The chain's CDR3 is CASYSGQETQYF. In nucleotides, the CDR3 is TGTGCCAGCTATAGCGGCCAAGAGACCCAGTACTTC.